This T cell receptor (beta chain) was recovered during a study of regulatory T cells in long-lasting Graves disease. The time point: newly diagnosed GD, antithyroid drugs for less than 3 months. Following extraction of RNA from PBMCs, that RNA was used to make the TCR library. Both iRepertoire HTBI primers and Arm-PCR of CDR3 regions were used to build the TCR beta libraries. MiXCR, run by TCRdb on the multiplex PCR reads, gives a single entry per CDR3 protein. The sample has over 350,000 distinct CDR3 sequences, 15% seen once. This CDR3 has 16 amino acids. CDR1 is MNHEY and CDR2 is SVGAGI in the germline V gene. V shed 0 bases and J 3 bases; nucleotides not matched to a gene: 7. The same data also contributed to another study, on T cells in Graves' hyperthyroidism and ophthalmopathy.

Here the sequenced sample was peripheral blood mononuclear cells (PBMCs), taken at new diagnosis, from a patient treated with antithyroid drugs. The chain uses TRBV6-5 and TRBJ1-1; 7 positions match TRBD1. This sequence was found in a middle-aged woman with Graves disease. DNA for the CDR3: TGTGCCAGCAGTTACTCGAGATACCAGGGGGACACTGAAGCTTTCTTT. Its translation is CASSYSRYQGDTEAFF.